The clone carrying this T cell receptor (beta chain) was seen ten or more times. This specimen comes from a study of low-dose radiotherapy and immunotherapy resistance in tumors. The wider study: A daily 300 mg dose of oral aspirin was taken by patients for four cycles from cycle 1 day 1.

This CDR3 spans 13 amino acids. CDR1 and CDR2 from the germline V gene are SGHDT and YYEEEE. Trimming stripped 5 bases from V and 1 base from J, with 6 bases between. TRAV- and TRBV-specific primers, spanning alpha and beta chains, primed first-strand cDNA. Using a constant-region primer together with a V-primer adapter, TCRs were subjected to around 20 PCR cycles of amplification. TCRdb called the reads again in MiXCR, with one record for every CDR3 protein. The table lists about 30,000 distinct CDR3 sequences, around 54% of them singletons. The time point: after trial treatment. The treatment denotes: LDRT plus nivolumab, ipilimumab, low-dose cyclophosphamide and aspirin (RACIN trial). Each donor was administered nivolumab, ipilimumab, aspirin, low-dose cyclophosphamide and low-dose radiotherapy. Those who qualified had advanced solid tumors (lacking tumor-infiltrating lymphocytes).

The source material was PBMCs, sampled after low-dose radiotherapy plus immunotherapy. The chain carries TRBV5-6 and TRBJ2-2; a possible D gene is TRBD2 (5 bases). The sequence was obtained from a male donor with gallbladder cancer. CDR3 DNA sequence: TGTGCCAGCAGGAGCGGGAACACCGGGGAGCTGTTTTTT. The encoded protein is CASRSGNTGELFF.